These 29 T cell receptor beta chains came from one sample sequenced in a study of blood T cells in healthy people across ages. A second PCR, run for about 7 to 12 cycles, used a sample-barcoded 5' primer plus a J-beta primer mix. TCRdb passed the 5' RACE reads through MiXCR, listing each CDR3 protein once. The sample lists some 1,800,000 distinct CDR3 sequences, more than 35% occurring once. Material: blood. The receptors here all came from a human donor in good health.

The chain links TRBV12-3 or TRBV12-4 to TRBJ2-5; D is undetermined. CDR3 length: 14 residues. Trimming left V 6 bases short and J 3 bases short, with 14 bases between. The CDR3 is CASRTMASEETQYF. The CDR3 coding sequence is TGTGCCAGCAGAACGATGGCGTCTGAAGAGACCCAGTACTTC.

This clonotype was seen more than once but under ten times. J is TRBJ2-7 and V is TRBV27, with 7 bases matching TRBD1. There are 15 residues in the CDR3. Losses at the gene ends were 2 bases for V and 3 bases for J; bases not matched to a gene: 7. The germline V gene encodes CDR1 MNHEY and CDR2 SMNVEV (reference sequence). CDR3 DNA sequence: TGTGCCAGCAGTTTAACAGGGGATTTCCTCTACGAGCAGTACTTC. Amino acid sequence: CASSLTGDFLYEQYF.

This sequence joins TRBV6-2 or TRBV6-3 and TRBJ2-7; 12 nucleotides line up with TRBD1. Losses at the gene ends were 5 bases for V and 6 bases for J; bases not matched to a gene: 5. The germline CDR1 and CDR2 sequences are MNHEY and SVGEGT. The CDR3 is made up of 14 amino acids. The CDR3 sequence: CASSHGTGGAEQYF. DNA of the CDR3: TGTGCCAGCAGTCACGGGACAGGGGGCGCCGAGCAGTACTTC.

This clonotype has a handful of counts. The chain combines TRBV7-2 with TRBJ1-2, with D possibly TRBD1 on 6 matching bases. Germline loops: CDR1 SGHTA, CDR2 FQGNSA. This CDR3 spans 14 amino acids. V was clipped by 3 bases and J by 5 bases, with 13 bases between them. The CDR3 sequence: CASSFNRDDYGYTF. CDR3 nucleotide sequence: TGTGCCAGCAGCTTTAACAGGGATGATTATGGCTACACCTTC.

This clonotype was counted only a few times. The genes are TRBV10-3 and TRBJ1-2; possible D gene TRBD1, 5 bases. Germline lookup yields CDR1 ENHRY and CDR2 SYGVKD. V dropped 7 bases and J dropped 0 bases, with 9 bases sitting between them. CDR3 length: 13 residues. The CDR3 nucleotides are TGTGCCATCACGGGGGAGACTAACTATGGCTACACCTTC. It specifies CAITGETNYGYTF.

The rearrangement joins TRBV20-1 to TRBJ2-5; 8 nucleotides agree with TRBD2. J was trimmed by 4 bases and V by 5 bases; bases with no gene match: 12. CDR3 length: 15 amino acids. Germline CDR1 reads DFQATT; CDR2 reads SNEGSKA (reference sequence). CDR3 DNA: TGCAGTGCTCCCGGGGGGGTAGCGAGGGGAGAGACCCAGTACTTC. Encoded protein: CSAPGGVARGETQYF.

As DNA, the CDR3 is TGCAGCGTGGCGGCAACTAGCGTGGATACGCAGTATTTT. Its translation is CSVAATSVDTQYF. The chain uses TRBV29-1 and TRBJ2-3; TRBD2 aligns across 7 bases. The CDR3 is 13 residues long. Germline V gene lookup returns CDR1 SQVTM and CDR2 ANQGSEA. V was clipped by 6 bases and J by 6 bases; unmatched bases: 9.

The chain joins TRBV28 to TRBJ2-1; 8 positions agree with TRBD2. CDR1 is MDHEN, CDR2 SYDVKM, per germline. The ends lost 6 bases at V and 6 bases at J; junction bases unmatched: 10. The length of the CDR3 is 15 residues. CDR3 coding DNA: TGTGCCAGCAGCCCCGGGACTAGGGGTGGCAATGAGCAGTTCTTC. Translated: CASSPGTRGGNEQFF.

This clonotype has a handful of counts. The chain carries TRBV15 and TRBJ2-7, with D perhaps assigned TRBD1 or TRBD2 (5 bases each). The V gene lost 2 bases and the J gene lost 3 bases, with 14 bases spanning the gap. Per the germline V gene, CDR1 is LNHNV and CDR2 is YYDKDF (reference sequence). This CDR3 region has 15 residues. This CDR3 reads CATSRTLGRNYEQYF. CDR3 nucleotides: TGTGCCACCAGCAGAACCTTGGGACGGAACTACGAGCAGTACTTC. The full variable domain, rest sourced from reference TRBV15 and TRBJ2-7, is DAMVIQNPRYQVTQFGKPVTLSCSQTLNHNVMYWYQQKSSQAPKLLFHYYDKDFNNEADTPDNFQSRRPNTSFCFLDIRSPGLGDTAMYLCATSRTLGRNYEQYFGPGTRLTVT.

The rearrangement links TRBV27 to TRBJ2-1; possibly TRBD1 for D (6 bases). In germline, CDR1 is MNHEY, CDR2 SMNVEV (reference sequence). V lost 2 bases and J lost 5, with 13 bases in between. The length of the CDR3 is 15 residues. In DNA form, the CDR3 reads TGTGCCAGCAGTTTAGTGAGGGGGTTGAACAATGAGCAGTTCTTC. Its protein product is CASSLVRGLNNEQFF.

Worth noting for this clonotype: The CDR3 end shows no conserved phenylalanine or tryptophan, and so a read error is likely. This chain uses TRBV29-1 with TRBJ2-3; weak D call: TRBD2 (7 bases). CDR1 SQVTM and CDR2 ANQGSEA come from the germline V gene. Deletions cut 8 bases from V and 5 bases from J, with 17 bases between. This CDR3 is 13 amino acids long. The CDR3 DNA reads as TGCAGCCTCCGGGGGAGGGGGGGAGATACGCAGTATCTT. Encoded protein: CSLRGRGGDTQYL.

This clonotype has just a few counts. The chain joins TRBV20-1 to TRBJ2-7, with D perhaps being TRBD1 or TRBD2 (6 bases each). Germline V gives CDR1 DFQATT, CDR2 SNEGSKA (reference sequence). V lost 0 bases, J lost 3 bases, and 21 bases lay in between. This CDR3 has 17 residues. The CDR3 region has the DNA TGCAGTGCTAGAGATCAATATATATATGGGGGGCTCTACGAGCAGTACTTC. Amino acid sequence: CSARDQYIYGGLYEQYF.

The table lists this clonotype with a few counts. V and J are TRBV7-8 and TRBJ1-2; D may be TRBD1 (5 bases). V was trimmed by 5 bases and J by 4 bases, leaving 11 bases between them. The CDR3 runs to 13 residues. Germline V CDR1 and CDR2: SGHVS, FQNEAQ. The DNA for the CDR3 is TGTGCCAGCAGCGCGGGGGAGTTCTATGGCTACACCTTC. Translated: CASSAGEFYGYTF.

J is TRBJ2-1 and V is TRBV28; perhaps TRBD1 as D (5 bases). The CDR3 has 15 residues. Germline assignment: CDR1 MDHEN and CDR2 SYDVKM. Trimming removed 6 bases from V and 4 bases from J, with 16 bases in between. CDR3 residues: CASRTQSDNYNEQFF. CDR3 sequence (DNA): TGTGCCAGCAGGACACAATCGGACAATTACAATGAGCAGTTCTTC.

The V and J genes are TRBV12-3 or TRBV12-4 and TRBJ1-2, with 7 bases fitting TRBD1. Trimming at V came to 4 bases and at J to 4 bases, leaving 9 bases not matched to a gene. This CDR3 is built from 15 residues. The CDR3 sequence is CASSSGQPKIYGYTF. As DNA, the CDR3 is TGTGCCAGCAGTTCGGGACAGCCCAAGATCTATGGCTACACCTTC.

V gene TRBV11-1 combines with J gene TRBJ2-1, with D tentatively TRBD1 or TRBD2 (5 bases each). Trimming left V 5 bases short and J 6 bases short, with 17 bases between. Looked up from germline, CDR1 is SGHAT and CDR2 is FQDESV (reference sequence). There are 15 residues in the CDR3. CDR3 protein: CASSPALGATNEQFF. CDR3 nucleotide sequence: TGTGCCAGCAGCCCCGCCCTCGGGGCCACCAATGAGCAGTTCTTC.

Only a few counts were recorded for this clonotype. The chain is built from TRBV29-1 and TRBJ2-1; D is tentatively TRBD1 or TRBD2 (6 bases each). CDR1 SQVTM and CDR2 ANQGSEA come from the germline V gene. The CDR3 length is 13 residues. V was trimmed by 1 base and J by 7 bases, leaving 11 bases between them. The CDR3 region is CSVEGGAGNEQFF. The CDR3 coding sequence is TGCAGCGTTGAAGGGGGGGCCGGGAATGAGCAGTTCTTC.

This clonotype was seen more than once but under ten times. The chain links TRBV7-9 to TRBJ2-7; 9 bases align to TRBD1. The CDR3 length is 14 residues. The germline gives CDR1 SEHNR, CDR2 FQNEAQ (reference sequence). Losses at the gene ends were 1 base for V and 7 bases for J; bases not matched to a gene: 5. CDR3 sequence (DNA): TGTGCCAGCAGCTTAGAAGGAGGACAGGGGGAGCAGTACTTC. Its translation is CASSLEGGQGEQYF. The variable domain in full, with the rest retrieved from reference TRBV7-9 and TRBJ2-7, is DTGVSQNPRHKITKRGQNVTFRCDPISEHNRLYWYRQTLGQGPEFLTYFQNEAQLEKSRLLSDRFSAERPKGSFSTLEIQRTEQGDSAMYLCASSLEGGQGEQYFGPGTRLTVT.

The chain couples TRBV12-3 or TRBV12-4 to TRBJ2-7; possible D gene TRBD2, 5 bases. Trimming took off 3 bases at V and 7 bases at J, with 10 bases between the two ends. This CDR3 contains 12 residues. CDR3 nucleotide sequence: TGTGCCAGCAGTTTGTCGGGGTGGGAGCAGTACTTC. Its protein is CASSLSGWEQYF.

The chain uses TRBV6-5 and TRBJ2-3, with 8 bases lining up with TRBD2. V dropped 5 bases and J dropped 2; count of bases not matched to a gene: 6. The CDR3 runs to 15 residues. Germline V gene lookup returns CDR1 MNHEY and CDR2 SVGAGI. The CDR3 is CASSNGGALTDTQYF. CDR3 nucleotide sequence: TGTGCCAGCAGTAACGGGGGGGCCCTCACAGATACGCAGTATTTT.

The chain carries TRBV11-3 and TRBJ2-7; D possibly corresponds to TRBD1 (5 bases). The CDR3 has 16 amino acids. V was cut by 4 bases and J by 2 bases, with 18 bases left in between. The V gene's germline CDR1 is SGHNT and CDR2 YENEEA. The CDR3 spells CASSSGRAGLTYEQYF. As DNA, the CDR3 is TGTGCCAGCAGCTCAGGCCGGGCAGGGCTGACCTACGAGCAGTACTTC.

The chain is built from TRBV15 and TRBJ2-2, with TRBD1 matching over 9 bases. This CDR3 comprises 18 residues. CDR1 is LNHNV and CDR2 is YYDKDF in the germline V gene (reference sequence). V lost 6 bases, J lost 5 bases, and 16 bases stayed unmatched. As DNA, the CDR3 is TGTGCCACCAGTGGAATGGGGGACAGGGCGGTAAGGACCGGGGAGCTGTTTTTT. Protein: CATSGMGDRAVRTGELFF.

The gene calls are TRBV12-3 or TRBV12-4 and TRBJ2-7, with TRBD2 as a possible D gene (6 bases). The CDR3 sequence is 17 residues long. V was clipped by 5 bases and J by 0 bases, with 20 bases between them. DNA for the CDR3: TGTGCCAGCAGTCCCTACCGGGCGGGGCCGAGCTCCTACGAGCAGTACTTC. Translated, it gives CASSPYRAGPSSYEQYF.

The rearrangement joins TRBV6-2 or TRBV6-3 to TRBJ2-5, with TRBD2 identical over 11 bases. The CDR3 length is 15 residues. Germline lookup yields CDR1 MNHEY and CDR2 SVGEGT. J was trimmed by 4 bases and V by 5 bases; bases with no gene match: 6. CDR3 bases: TGTGCCAGCAGTACCCGGCTAGCGGGGGGAGAGACCCAGTACTTC. Amino acids: CASSTRLAGGETQYF.

V is TRBV4-2 and J is TRBJ2-3; 9 nucleotides align to TRBD2. The CDR3 is made up of 18 amino acids. J lost 15 bases, V lost 4 bases, and 26 bases had no gene match. CDR1 is LGHNA and CDR2 is YNFKEQ in the germline V gene. The CDR3, as DNA: TGTGCCAGCAGCCCCAATACCCTAGCGGGGATGGTGACAGATACGCGATATTTT. It codes for CASSPNTLAGMVTDTRYF.

As concerns this clonotype: Sequence at one end of the junction differs from germline and may be a read error. The V gene is TRBV7-9, the J gene TRBJ1-5, with D possibly matching TRBD1 (5 bases). Germline-derived CDR1 and CDR2 are SEHNR and FQNEAQ (reference sequence). CDR3 length: 14 residues. The CDR3 is CASSLEQVGQPRHF. In DNA form, the CDR3 reads TGTGCCAGCAGCTTAGAACAGGTTGGTCAGCCCCGGCATTTT. The variable domain in full, completed from reference TRBV7-9 and TRBJ1-5, reads DTGVSQNPRHKITKRGQNVTFRCDPISEHNRLYWYRQTLGQGPEFLTYFQNEAQLEKSRLLSDRFSAERPKGSFSTLEIQRTEQGDSAMYLCASSLEQVGQPRHFGDGTRLSIL.

The gene calls are TRBV7-2 and TRBJ1-1; D perhaps matches TRBD1 (5 bases). CDR1 is SGHTA and CDR2 is FQGNSA in the germline V gene. The CDR3 has 14 residues. Trimming pared 6 bases from V and 6 bases from J, leaving 17 bases between. The CDR3 spells CASSLRVLLAEAFF. Here the CDR3 DNA reads TGTGCCAGCAGTCTCAGGGTCTTGCTTGCTGAAGCTTTCTTT.

This clonotype turned up a few times. The gene calls are TRBV4-3 and TRBJ2-7, with D tentatively TRBD2 (5 bases). Germline V gives CDR1 LGHNA, CDR2 YSLEER. This CDR3 has 16 amino acids. V dropped 1 base and J dropped 6 bases, with 19 bases sitting between them. CDR3 in amino acids: CASSQGFTSTPGEQYF. DNA for the CDR3: TGCGCCAGCAGCCAAGGGTTCACTAGTACTCCGGGCGAGCAGTACTTC.

The chain links TRBV24-1 to TRBJ1-5, with 8 nucleotides matching TRBD1. The CDR3 consists of 17 residues. Germline V lookup: CDR1 KGHDR, CDR2 SFDVKD. The trim removed 2 bases at V and 4 bases at J, leaving 9 bases unmatched. The CDR3 here is CATSDSGTGIWNQPQHF. Written as DNA, the CDR3 is TGTGCCACCAGTGATTCCGGGACAGGTATTTGGAATCAGCCCCAGCATTTT.